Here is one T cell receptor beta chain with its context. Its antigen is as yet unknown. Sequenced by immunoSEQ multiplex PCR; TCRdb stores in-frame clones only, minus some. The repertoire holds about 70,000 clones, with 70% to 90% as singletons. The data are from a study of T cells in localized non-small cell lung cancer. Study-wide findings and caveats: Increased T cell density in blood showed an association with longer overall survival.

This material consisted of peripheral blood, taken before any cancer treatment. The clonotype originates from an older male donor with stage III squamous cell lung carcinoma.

The CDR3 region has the DNA TGTGCCAGCAGCTTGGGTCAGGGAAGTGAAAAACTGTTTTTT. It encodes CASSLGQGSEKLFF. V usage is TRBV5-4 and J usage is TRBJ1-4; D might be TRBD1 (5 bases). V was trimmed by 0 bases and J by 7 bases, leaving 10 bases between them. The CDR3 runs to 14 residues. Germline V gene lookup returns CDR1 SGHNT and CDR2 YYREEE (reference sequence).